These 29 T cell receptor beta chains were all obtained from the same sample, sequenced in a study of cytomegalovirus exposure and HLA in healthy donors (dated 2017 in TCRdb). Library preparation used the immunoSEQ multiplex PCR assay. The multiplex PCR relied on a mix of 60 forward primers for TCR Vbeta segments and 13 reverse primers for TCR Jbeta segments. As stored in TCRdb, this immuneACCESS dataset retains in-frame rearrangements with V and J assigned. A fraction of the clones does not appear; measured against another copy, unresolved V genes explain less than half of the discrepancy, and the remainder lacks a known reason. The sample table records approximately 190,000 clones; 84% of these occur just once. The top ten constitute around 2.5% of the sample. The sequenced sample consisted of PBMCs. The receptors shown here come from a woman aged 50 to 60 in good health and CMV-seropositive.

This clone has only one observation. The V and J genes are TRBV5-4 and TRBJ2-3, with TRBD2 matching 11 bases. V gave up 3 bases and J gave up 0 bases; unmatched junction bases: 6. From germline, CDR1 is SGHNT and CDR2 YYREEE (reference sequence). The CDR3 contains 17 residues. CDR3 nucleotides: TGTGCCAGCAGCTCATCTAGCGGGGGGAGTAGCACAGATACGCAGTATTTT. Protein: CASSSSSGGSSTDTQYF.

V and J are TRBV7-6 and TRBJ2-5; D is undetermined. Germline V lookup: CDR1 SGHVS, CDR2 FNYEAQ. Trimming cost V 10 bases and J 4 bases, with 22 bases left between them. This CDR3 has 15 amino acids. The CDR3 sequence is CATSPLYPDGETQYF. Written as DNA, the CDR3 is TGTGCCACCTCACCCCTCTACCCCGATGGAGAGACCCAGTACTTC.

The chain is built from TRBV9 and TRBJ1-6, with D possibly TRBD1 on 5 matching bases. This CDR3 comprises 13 residues. The V end was cut by 4 bases, the J end by 10 bases, with 12 bases between. Germline assignment: CDR1 SGDLS and CDR2 YYNGEE. The DNA for the CDR3 is TGTGCCAGCAGCCGGGGGGAAGGGTCACCCCTCCACTTT. Its protein is CASSRGEGSPLHF.

J is TRBJ2-5 and V is TRBV21-1; TRBD1 reflects the table's D call only, with no check against the DNA. The tail of the sequence fits TRBJ2-7 better, so the J call may be wrong. TRBV21-1 is tagged as a pseudogene. The CDR3 is 15 residues long. In nucleotides, the CDR3 is TGTGCCAGCACCCGGGACAGGTCACCCGACTACGAGCAGTACTTC. This gives the protein CASTRDRSPDYEQYF.

The chain couples TRBV30 to TRBJ1-1, with D perhaps matching TRBD1 (6 bases). Looked up from germline, CDR1 is GTSNPN and CDR2 is SVGIG (reference sequence). V lost 4 bases and J lost 6, with 15 bases in between. There are 13 residues in the CDR3. The CDR3 loop reads CAWNRDPGSEAFF. CDR3 bases: TGTGCCTGGAACAGGGACCCGGGCTCTGAAGCTTTCTTT.

This clone appeared a few times. This rearrangement joins TRBV6-6 to TRBJ1-5; no reliable D call. V was trimmed by 5 bases and J by 0 bases, leaving 5 bases between them. The CDR3 runs to 13 residues. Germline CDR1 reads MNHNY; CDR2 reads SVGAGI (reference sequence). The CDR3 reads CASSPVSNQPQHF. DNA for the CDR3: TGTGCCAGCAGTCCTGTTAGCAATCAGCCCCAGCATTTT.

The V and J genes are TRBV10-3 and TRBJ1-1; D gene uncertain. The germline V gene encodes CDR1 ENHRY and CDR2 SYGVKD. CDR3 length equals 13 residues. V was pared by 0 bases and J by 5 bases, with 7 bases between. CDR3 sequence (DNA): TGTGCCATCAGTGAGTCGGAGGGAACTGAAGCTTTCTTT. Its protein is CAISESEGTEAFF.

The rearrangement uses TRBV2 and TRBJ1-2; 10 bases are shared with TRBD1. The junction had 7 bases not matched to a gene; V was cut back by 5 bases and J by 4 bases. The CDR3 covers 15 residues. The V gene's germline CDR1 is SNHLY and CDR2 FYNNEI. The CDR3 nucleotides read TGTGCCAGCAGTAACCGGGGACAGGGGAGCTATGGCTACACCTTC. This translates into CASSNRGQGSYGYTF.

Only a few counts were recorded for this clone. This chain connects TRBV10-3 to TRBJ1-3; D is unclear. The germline V and J ends were trimmed by 8 bases and 1 base, with 9 bases remaining between them. CDR1 and CDR2 from the germline V gene are ENHRY and SYGVKD. The CDR3 has 13 amino acids. For the CDR3, the DNA is TGTGCCATCGAAAACAGATCTGGAAACACCATATATTTT. Its protein is CAIENRSGNTIYF.

The chain carries TRBV19 and TRBJ2-7; possibly TRBD1 for D (6 bases). CDR3 length: 15 residues. V lost 1 base to trimming and J lost 3 bases, with 13 bases between them. Germline values: CDR1 LNHDA, CDR2 SQIVND (reference sequence). This chain's CDR3 is CASSIGADSFYEQYF. CDR3 nucleotide sequence: TGTGCCAGTAGTATAGGCGCGGACAGTTTCTACGAGCAGTACTTC.

V is TRBV9 and J is TRBJ1-4; 8 bases match TRBD1. V was pared by 0 bases and J by 7 bases, with 5 bases of the junction left unmatched. The CDR3 contains 15 residues. Looked up from germline, CDR1 is SGDLS and CDR2 is YYNGEE. This CDR3 is CASSVADRAGEKLFF. CDR3 coding DNA: TGTGCCAGCAGCGTAGCGGACAGGGCGGGTGAAAAACTGTTTTTT.

This chain uses TRBV7-8 with TRBJ2-7, with D tentatively TRBD2 (7 bases). Looked up from germline, CDR1 is SGHVS and CDR2 is FQNEAQ. The CDR3 contains 15 residues. With 5 bases removed from V and 2 bases from J, the gap between germline ends came to 16 bases. The CDR3 loop is CASSPAGGRPYEQYF. CDR3 nucleotide sequence: TGTGCCAGCAGCCCCGCCGGGGGGCGCCCCTACGAGCAGTACTTC.

The rearrangement links TRBV2 to TRBJ1-1, with 9 bases identical to TRBD1. The CDR3 has 15 residues. Germline V gives CDR1 SNHLY, CDR2 FYNNEI. V lost 7 bases to trimming and J lost 0 bases; unmatched junction nucleotides: 6. Here the CDR3 DNA reads TGTGCCAGCATGGGACAGGGTGGAATGAACACTGAAGCTTTCTTT. Its protein product is CASMGQGGMNTEAFF.

This rearrangement joins TRBV9 to TRBJ2-3; 9 bases are a match to TRBD2. The trim removed 0 bases at V and 3 bases at J, leaving 11 bases unmatched. The CDR3 runs to 18 residues. CDR1 SGDLS and CDR2 YYNGEE come from the germline V gene. The CDR3 spells CASSVAGGGARSTDTQYF. The CDR3 bases are TGTGCCAGCAGCGTAGCGGGCGGGGGGGCAAGATCGACAGATACGCAGTATTTT.

In this sample, this clone turned up once. The genes are TRBV11-3 and TRBJ1-6; no definite D call. Between the trimmed V and J ends, which lost 2 bases and 0 bases, there was a span of 14 bases. This CDR3 is built from 18 residues. Germline CDR1 is SGHNT and CDR2 is YENEEA. This chain's CDR3 is CASSLNGVSFSYNSPLHF. CDR3 coding DNA: TGTGCCAGCAGCTTAAACGGGGTTTCCTTCTCCTATAATTCACCCCTCCACTTT.

The chain joins TRBV5-1 to TRBJ2-5, with 16 bases fitting TRBD2. The CDR3 covers 19 residues. Germline CDR1 and CDR2: SGHRS and YFSETQ. J lost 0 bases, V lost 0 bases, and 5 bases had no gene match. CDR3 in DNA: TGCGCCAGCAGCTTGGCCCCGGGACTAGCGGGGGGGTACCAAGAGACCCAGTACTTC. Translated: CASSLAPGLAGGYQETQYF.

The genes are TRBV5-1 and TRBJ2-7, with 8 nucleotides matching TRBD1. In germline, CDR1 is SGHRS, CDR2 YFSETQ. J gave up 2 bases and V 1 base, and 5 bases lay outside the gene matches. There are 15 residues in the CDR3. Here the CDR3 DNA reads TGCGCCAGCAGCTTGAATGGACAGGGCCCCTACGAGCAGTACTTC. Its translation is CASSLNGQGPYEQYF.

This clone was recorded once. The rearrangement links TRBV6-1 to TRBJ1-3; 8 bases map to TRBD1. CDR3 length: 16 residues. J lost 3 bases, V lost 0 bases, and 4 bases had no gene match. CDR1 is MNHNS, CDR2 SASEGT, per germline. The CDR3 region has the DNA TGTGCCAGCAGTGAAGCGCAGGGGGCTGGTGGAAACACCATATATTTT. Translation gives CASSEAQGAGGNTIYF.

This clone came up once. The genes are TRBV5-1 and TRBJ1-2; possibly TRBD1 for D (5 bases). CDR3 length equals 13 residues. In germline, CDR1 is SGHRS, CDR2 YFSETQ. The V gene lost 0 bases and the J gene lost 5 bases, with 8 bases spanning the gap. The CDR3 loop reads CASSLDQGYGYTF. The CDR3 region has the DNA TGCGCCAGCAGCTTGGATCAGGGTTATGGCTACACCTTC.

The chain combines TRBV2 with TRBJ2-3; the match to TRBD2 covers 8 bases. CDR1 SNHLY and CDR2 FYNNEI come from the germline V gene. The length of the CDR3 is 17 residues. V lost 6 bases and J lost 3; bases outside the gene matches: 14. CDR3 sequence reads: CASSKLPGGGRTDTQYF. CDR3 bases: TGTGCCAGCAGCAAACTACCGGGGGGGGGTAGGACAGATACGCAGTATTTT. The full variable domain, with the rest looked up from reference TRBV2 and TRBJ2-3, is EPEVTQTPSHQVTQMGQEVILRCVPISNHLYFYWYRQILGQKVEFLVSFYNNEISEKSEIFDDQFSVERPDGSNFTLKIRSTKLEDSAMYFCASSKLPGGGRTDTQYFGPGTRLTVL.

There are a few counts of this clone. One end of the junction does not line up with germline, which may come from a read error. The chain is built from TRBV6-6 and TRBJ2-7; tentative D call: TRBD1 (6 bases). Germline assignment: CDR1 MNHNY and CDR2 SVGAGI (reference sequence). This CDR3 comprises 12 residues. The CDR3 nucleotides are TGTGCCAGCAGTTCCGGGACATTACTGAGTCTCTTC. It yields the protein CASSSGTLLSLF.

This clone is a singleton in its sample. V is TRBV5-5 and J is TRBJ1-5; D gene ambiguous. Germline CDR1 SGHKS, CDR2 YYEKEE (reference sequence). The CDR3 has 15 residues. V was trimmed by 0 bases and J by 5 bases, leaving 12 bases between them. The CDR3 bases are TGTGCCAGCAGCTTGGCTTCCAGGCAAGATCAGCCCCAGCATTTT. This sequence encodes CASSLASRQDQPQHF.

The V gene is TRBV29-1, the J gene TRBJ1-1, with a weak D call TRBD1 (5 bases). The CDR3 runs to 14 residues. Germline V lookup: CDR1 SQVTM, CDR2 ANQGSEA. Trimming left V 5 bases short and J 0 bases short, with 13 bases between. CDR3 amino acids: CSVNGGGMNTEAFF. CDR3 DNA sequence: TGCAGCGTTAACGGGGGGGGGATGAACACTGAAGCTTTCTTT.

J is TRBJ1-6 and V is TRBV28; D possibly corresponds to TRBD1 (5 bases). The CDR3 is made up of 14 amino acids. CDR1 and CDR2 (germline): MDHEN, SYDVKM. V lost 2 bases, J lost 7 bases, and 9 bases lay in between. The CDR3 DNA is TGTGCCAGCAGTTTACAGGGTGGGAATTCACCCCTCCACTTT. Its protein is CASSLQGGNSPLHF. Full variable domain (remainder filled in from reference TRBV28 and TRBJ1-6): DVKVTQSSRYLVKRTGEKVFLECVQDMDHENMFWYRQDPGLGLRLIYFSYDVKMKEKGDIPEGYSVSREKKERFSLILESASTNQTSMYLCASSLQGGNSPLHFGNGTRLTVT.

The chain recombines TRBV5-4 with TRBJ2-3; D possibly corresponds to TRBD2 (5 bases). This CDR3 is built from 14 residues. V was trimmed by 1 base and J by 5 bases, leaving 11 bases between them. CDR1 and CDR2 (germline): SGHNT, YYREEE (reference sequence). CDR3 in DNA: TGTGCCAGCAGCTTGCCTCAACGGGAAGATACGCAGTATTTT. This translates into CASSLPQREDTQYF.

A word on this clone: Other DNA sequences in the sample encode the same CDR3. The chain combines TRBV28 with TRBJ1-5, with no clear D. V was pared by 4 bases and J by 13 bases, with 17 bases between. The length of the CDR3 is 13 residues. Germline values: CDR1 MDHEN, CDR2 SYDVKM. DNA of the CDR3: TGTGCCAGCAGTTCCACCACCCGACAAGATCAGCATTTT. The encoded protein is CASSSTTRQDQHF. Looking up the rest from reference TRBV28 and TRBJ1-5 gives the full variable domain: DVKVTQSSRYLVKRTGEKVFLECVQDMDHENMFWYRQDPGLGLRLIYFSYDVKMKEKGDIPEGYSVSREKKERFSLILESASTNQTSMYLCASSSTTRQDQHFGDGTRLSIL.

The V call is TRBV2, the J call TRBJ1-4, with 8 bases lining up with TRBD1. This CDR3 comprises 13 residues. CDR1 SNHLY and CDR2 FYNNEI come from the germline V gene. Trimming took 6 bases from V and 6 from J; bases not matched to a gene: 3. The CDR3 reads CASRGQVDEKLFF. DNA for the CDR3: TGTGCCAGCAGGGGACAGGTTGATGAAAAACTGTTTTTT.

The gene calls are TRBV27 and TRBJ1-3, with 8 nucleotides matching TRBD1. V trimming: 5 bases; J trimming: 2 bases; junction bases outside the gene matches: 5. Germline CDR1 is MNHEY and CDR2 is SMNVEV (reference sequence). There are 15 residues in the CDR3. In DNA form, the CDR3 reads TGTGCCAGCAGTCCAATACAGGGGGCTGGAAACACCATATATTTT. Protein product: CASSPIQGAGNTIYF.

The chain has TRBV19 and TRBJ2-1; D perhaps matches TRBD2 (6 bases). Trimming took 7 bases from V and 6 from J, leaving 19 bases between them. The CDR3 runs to 15 residues. Germline CDR1 and CDR2: LNHDA and SQIVND (reference sequence). The DNA of the CDR3 is TGTGCCAGTACCTCTGGGGGGACCATGTTCAATGAGCAGTTCTTC. It codes for CASTSGGTMFNEQFF.